A selection of T cell receptor beta chains follows, all from one sample in a study of blood T cell repertoires in COVID-19. This table comes from immunoSEQ multiplex PCR, and its TCRdb copy is limited to in-frame clones, with some not included. The sample contains some 150,000 clones, approximately 90% of which appear only once. Sequenced input: peripheral blood. These receptors were obtained from a woman aged 70 to 79 with acute or convalescent COVID-19. Each CDR3 is given with its conserved first and last residue. Each record gives: D gene, V gene, clone size, J gene, CDR3 protein, CDR3 DNA. A D gene is named only where the DNA matches it firmly. Where a row states a size, it is once, few, many or the class of an expanded clone; other rows omit it.

>NA|TRBV11-2|NA|TRBJ1-2
CASSQTTGIYGYTF
TGTGCCAGCAGCCAAACTACAGGGATCTATGGCTACACCTTC
>NA|TRBV10-3|few|TRBJ1-2
CAISEQGNPNYGYTF
TGTGCCATCAGTGAGCAGGGAAACCCCAACTATGGCTACACCTTC
>NA|TRBV19|NA|TRBJ1-5
CASSISHSNQPQHF
TGTGCCAGTAGTATCTCACATAGCAATCAGCCCCAGCATTTT
>TRBD1|TRBV7-2|NA|TRBJ1-1
CASSSRQGLAFF
TGTGCCAGCAGCTCGAGACAGGGGCTAGCTTTCTTT
>TRBD1|TRBV28|NA|TRBJ1-2
CASSLLEGALANYGYTF
TGTGCCAGCAGTTTACTCGAGGGGGCCCTAGCTAACTATGGCTACACCTTC
>TRBD1|TRBV5-1|once|TRBJ1-1
CASSLVRGTGTEAFF
TGCGCCAGCAGCTTGGTACGGGGGACAGGGACTGAAGCTTTCTTT
>TRBD2|TRBV3-1/TRBV3-2|NA|TRBJ2-5
CASSHLAGQETQYF
TGTGCCAGCAGCCACTTAGCGGGGCAAGAGACCCAGTACTTC
>NA|TRBV14|NA|TRBJ1-1
CASSQDIRVTEAFF
TGTGCCAGCAGCCAAGATATACGGGTCACTGAAGCTTTCTTT
>NA|TRBV2|NA|TRBJ1-2
CASNTPQGSNYGYTF
TGTGCCAGCAATACTCCTCAGGGTAGCAACTATGGCTACACCTTC
>NA|TRBV6-2/TRBV6-3|NA|TRBJ2-7
CASSYADRSYEQYF
TGTGCCAGCAGTTACGCGGACAGATCCTACGAGCAGTACTTC
>NA|TRBV6-5|NA|TRBJ1-5
CASIVVVTGQPQHF
TGTGCCAGCATAGTGGTGGTAACGGGTCAGCCCCAGCATTTT
>NA|TRBV3-1/TRBV3-2|NA|TRBJ2-3
CASSLRGGPTDTQYF
TGTGCCAGCAGCCTGCGGGGTGGGCCCACAGATACGCAGTATTTT
>TRBD2|TRBV4-3|NA|TRBJ2-1
CASSQEAWTSGGPANEQFF
TGCGCCAGCAGCCAAGAAGCATGGACTAGCGGGGGGCCGGCCAATGAGCAGTTCTTC
>NA|TRBV18|NA|TRBJ2-2
CASSPAGATTGELFF
TGTGCCAGCTCACCGGCAGGGGCGACGACCGGGGAGCTGTTTTTT
>TRBD1|TRBV7-9|NA|TRBJ1-2
CASSSSGGGYTF
TGTGCCAGCAGCTCCTCAGGGGGTGGCTACACCTTC
>TRBD1|TRBV28|NA|TRBJ1-5
CASSPPGTAIQPQHF
TGTGCCAGCAGTCCCCCCGGGACAGCGATACAGCCCCAGCATTTT
>TRBD1|TRBV6-2/TRBV6-3|NA|TRBJ1-4
CASSYGQGTNEKLFF
TGTGCCAGCAGTTACGGACAGGGAACTAATGAAAAACTGTTTTTT
>NA|TRBV6-6|NA|TRBJ2-4
CASSLDKNIQYF
TGTGCCAGCAGTCTAGACAAAAACATTCAGTACTTC
>NA|TRBV15|NA|TRBJ1-1
CATSSRGTQRDTEAFF
TGTGCCACCAGCTCCCGGGGGACCCAGAGGGACACTGAAGCTTTCTTT
>NA|TRBV4-2|NA|TRBJ2-3
CASSQDPSDTQYF
TGTGCCAGCAGCCAAGATCCCTCAGATACGCAGTATTTT
>NA|TRBV12-3/TRBV12-4|once|TRBJ1-2
CASSRTADGYTF
TGTGCCAGCAGTCGGACAGCTGATGGCTACACCTTC
>NA|TRBV14|NA|TRBJ1-1
CASSHEGAEAFF
TGTGCCAGCAGCCATGAAGGGGCTGAAGCTTTCTTT
>TRBD1|TRBV3-1/TRBV3-2|NA|TRBJ1-1
CASSQEGQGITEAFF
TGTGCCAGCAGCCAAGAGGGACAGGGAATCACTGAAGCTTTCTTT
>NA|TRBV5-6|NA|TRBJ2-2
CASSLSGTGELFF
TGTGCCAGCAGCTTGTCGGGGACCGGGGAGCTGTTTTTT
>NA|TRBV6-5|NA|TRBJ1-6
CASRLSQGNSPLHF
TGTGCCAGCAGACTATCACAGGGTAATTCACCCCTCCACTTT
>NA|TRBV5-5|NA|TRBJ2-3
CASSLLVGRGRDTQYF
TGTGCCAGCAGCTTGCTAGTCGGCAGGGGAAGAGATACGCAGTATTTT
>TRBD1|TRBV28|NA|TRBJ1-3
CASDTGGSGNTIYF
TGTGCCAGCGACACAGGGGGCTCTGGAAACACCATATATTTT
>TRBD2|TRBV7-2|NA|TRBJ2-4
CASSLVALASPGKNIQYF
TGTGCCAGCAGCTTAGTAGCACTAGCGTCCCCCGGCAAAAACATTCAGTACTTC
>NA|TRBV11-3|NA|TRBJ2-2
CASSSDSGGELFF
TGTGCCAGCAGCTCCGACTCTGGGGGGGAGCTGTTTTTT
>NA|TRBV9|NA|TRBJ1-5
CASSGSGLSTDQPQHF
TGTGCCAGCAGCGGGTCGGGGTTGAGCACCGATCAGCCCCAGCATTTT
>TRBD2|TRBV10-1|NA|TRBJ2-7
CASSESGGPTYEQYF
TGCGCCAGCAGTGAGAGCGGGGGGCCCACCTACGAGCAGTACTTC
>TRBD1|TRBV18|NA|TRBJ2-2
CASSPRGQLSTGELFF
TGTGCCAGCTCACCTCGGGGACAGTTGAGCACCGGGGAGCTGTTTTTT
>NA|TRBV6-1|NA|TRBJ1-3
CASSEEQARNTIYF
TGTGCCAGCAGTGAAGAACAGGCGAGGAACACCATATATTTT
>TRBD1|TRBV13|NA|TRBJ1-2
CASSLGRAGGFYGYTF
TGTGCCAGCAGCTTAGGCCGGGCAGGGGGCTTCTATGGCTACACCTTC
>NA|TRBV4-2|NA|TRBJ2-7
CASSQDRTGTYEQYF
TGTGCCAGCAGCCAAGATCGTACAGGGACCTACGAGCAGTACTTC
>TRBD1|TRBV9|NA|TRBJ1-1
CASSVGNRGNTEAFF
TGTGCCAGCAGCGTGGGAAACAGGGGGAACACTGAAGCTTTCTTT
>NA|TRBV5-5|NA|TRBJ1-2
CASSFSLGDYGYTF
TGTGCCAGCAGCTTCTCATTAGGGGACTATGGCTACACCTTC
>NA|TRBV7-9|NA|TRBJ1-5
CASSLSGINQPQHF
TGTGCCAGCAGCTTATCAGGGATCAATCAGCCCCAGCATTTT
>NA|TRBV5-1|NA|TRBJ2-3
CASSFGRGSTDTQYF
TGCGCCAGCAGCTTCGGACGGGGAAGCACAGATACGCAGTATTTT
>NA|TRBV5-1|NA|TRBJ1-2
CASSLVPGDYGYTF
TGCGCCAGCAGCTTGGTCCCGGGGGACTATGGCTACACCTTC
>TRBD1|TRBV10-2|NA|TRBJ2-5
CASNRRDRGSQETQYF
TGCGCCAGCAACCGACGGGACAGGGGCTCCCAAGAGACCCAGTACTTC
>NA|TRBV5-4|NA|TRBJ1-5
CASSFPGQPQHF
TGTGCCAGCAGCTTTCCGGGTCAGCCCCAGCATTTT
>TRBD1|TRBV6-2/TRBV6-3|NA|TRBJ1-2
CASRPTPGQGGPSYGYTF
TGTGCCAGCAGACCTACCCCGGGACAGGGCGGGCCCAGCTATGGCTACACCTTC
>NA|TRBV12-5|NA|TRBJ1-5
CASGSYQPQHF
TGTGCTAGTGGTTCCTATCAGCCCCAGCATTTT
>TRBD1|TRBV7-2|NA|TRBJ1-5
CASSTRQGSWSNQPQHF
TGTGCCAGCAGCACGAGACAGGGATCTTGGAGCAATCAGCCCCAGCATTTT
>TRBD2|TRBV6-2/TRBV6-3|NA|TRBJ2-2
CASSRTRARTGELFF
TGTGCCAGCAGCCGGACTAGGGCGAGGACCGGGGAGCTGTTTTTT